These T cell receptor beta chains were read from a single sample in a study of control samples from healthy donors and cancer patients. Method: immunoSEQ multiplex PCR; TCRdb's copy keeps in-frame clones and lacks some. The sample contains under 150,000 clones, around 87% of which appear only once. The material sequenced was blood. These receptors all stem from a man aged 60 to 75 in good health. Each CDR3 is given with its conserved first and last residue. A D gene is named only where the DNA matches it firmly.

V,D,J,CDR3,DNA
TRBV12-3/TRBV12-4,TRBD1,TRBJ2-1,CASRETGYNEQFF,TGTGCCAGCAGAGAGACAGGGTACAATGAGCAGTTCTTC
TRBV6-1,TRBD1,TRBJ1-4,CASSDTTGGWGEKLFF,TGTGCCAGCAGTGACACTACAGGGGGCTGGGGTGAAAAACTGTTTTTT
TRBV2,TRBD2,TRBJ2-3,CASSEAVAGVTSTDTQYF,TGTGCCAGCAGTGAAGCAGTAGCGGGGGTTACTAGCACAGATACGCAGTATTTT
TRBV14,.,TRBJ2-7,CASSQAGGRGTTDYEQYF,TGTGCCAGCAGCCAAGCTGGAGGTCGGGGGACAACTGACTACGAGCAGTACTTC
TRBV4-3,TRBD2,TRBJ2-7,CASSQDTGLAGDLEQYF,TGCGCCAGCAGCCAAGATACGGGACTAGCGGGGGACCTCGAGCAGTACTTC
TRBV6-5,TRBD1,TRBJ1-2,CASSYATGGSYGYTF,TGTGCCAGCAGTTACGCAACAGGGGGCAGCTATGGCTACACCTTC
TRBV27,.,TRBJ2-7,CASSSPDRSTYEQYF,TGTGCCAGCAGTTCCCCAGACAGGTCCACTTACGAGCAGTACTTC
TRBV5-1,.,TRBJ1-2,CATPWGLTGLFNYGYTF,TGCGCCACCCCCTGGGGCCTAACAGGGCTATTTAACTATGGCTACACCTTC
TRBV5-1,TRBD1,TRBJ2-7,CASRTGPYEQYF,TGCGCCAGCAGGACAGGGCCCTACGAGCAGTACTTC
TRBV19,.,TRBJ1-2,CASSTSPGPYGYTF,TGTGCCAGCAGTACTAGTCCAGGTCCCTATGGCTACACCTTC
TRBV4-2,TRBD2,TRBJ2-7,CASSQSLAGENYEQYF,TGTGCCAGCAGCCAGTCACTAGCGGGGGAGAACTACGAGCAGTACTTC
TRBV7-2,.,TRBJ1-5,CASSLNFQQPQHF,TGTGCCAGCAGCTTAAACTTTCAGCAGCCCCAGCATTTT
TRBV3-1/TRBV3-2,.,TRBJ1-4,CASSPGVSRGGSEKLFF,TGTGCCAGCAGCCCAGGGGTGTCGCGAGGGGGGAGCGAAAAACTGTTTTTT
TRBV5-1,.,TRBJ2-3,CASSLVGDTQYF,TGCGCCAGCAGCTTGGTGGGGGATACGCAGTATTTT
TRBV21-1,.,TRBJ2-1,CASSRRLLYGESSYNEQFF,TGTGCCAGCAGCCGAAGATTGTTGTATGGGGAAAGCTCCTACAATGAGCAGTTCTTC
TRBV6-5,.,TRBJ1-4,CASRPGGTSNEKLFF,TGTGCCAGCAGACCCGGAGGGACCTCTAATGAAAAACTGTTTTTT
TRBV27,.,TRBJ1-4,CASSLSYSGGREKLFF,TGTGCCAGCAGTTTATCATACAGCGGCGGCAGAGAAAAACTGTTTTTT
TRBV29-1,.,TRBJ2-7,CSVERQQREQYF,TGCAGCGTTGAGCGACAGCAAAGGGAGCAGTACTTC
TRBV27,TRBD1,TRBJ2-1,CASSTIGGTGYHEQFF,TGTGCCAGCAGTACAATAGGGGGCACCGGGTACCATGAGCAGTTCTTC
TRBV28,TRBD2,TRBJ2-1,CASRGGLRLSEQFF,TGTGCCAGCAGGGGGGGACTAAGGTTGAGTGAGCAGTTCTTC